Included here is one TCR beta chain sequence, with context. There is no known antigen for this receptor. Nothing much larger sits one base from this clone, and base qualities are not available. For CDR1 and CDR2, the germline V gene (reference sequence) lists SEHNR and FQNEAQ. At the junction V is shortened by 4 bases and J by 0 bases, with 15 bases in between. Its CDR3 holds 16 amino acids, cysteine through phenylalanine. The sequence is cut down to CDR3 DNA, 48 bases in frame from base 1. The library was generated by the immunoSEQ multiplex PCR assay. Not all clones reach the TCRdb copy of this immuneACCESS table, which keeps in-frame sequences only. Checked studies attribute under half of the gap to unresolved V genes and leave the rest unexplained. A total of some 660,000 clones appear in this sample, more than 70% of them only once. The leading ten clones occupy just under 0.0095% of the sample.

This entry comes from a study of shared T cell receptors in the human thymus (dated by TCRdb to about 2021). Turning to the overall study: The study investigated the way shared, self-reactive T-cell receptor alpha chains are produced in the human thymus.

These data were also filed under a second study, of human thymus T cells. From that second study: Immunologically healthy infants undergoing open corrective cardiac surgery for congenital heart defects in Finland were used as donors. The thymus tissue came from surgical resects taken out during corrective cardiac surgery. V and J gene segment usage appeared biased in both thymic and peripheral blood repertoires. The related research reported highly overlapping thymic TCR repertoires among unrelated individuals. The study used roughly eight infant thymus samples plus four related peripheral blood samples to characterize TCR alpha and beta repertoires. Donor ages ranged from roughly 6 to 244 days, and the cohort comprised five to seven male and two female infants. After being mechanically released from the tissue, thymocytes were kept at -70 degrees C in pellets of about 9-34 million cells. A QIAsymphony instrument was used to extract genomic DNA from the frozen cell pellets. The immunoSEQ multiplex PCR assay was used to amplify the TCRB and TCRAD loci from a standardized quantity of quality-controlled genomic DNA. Amplicons spanned the V(D)J region at a length sufficient to cover the CDR3 and identify V and J genes. The commercial immunoSEQ service was used to sequence amplicons on an Illumina platform. Primer bias and sequencing errors were corrected using previously described methods, and TCRAD and TCRB definitions followed the IMGT database. immunoSEQ Analyzer 3.0 and VDJTools were used for repertoire analysis, which covered basic statistics, V/J segment usage, diversity estimates, rarefaction and pairwise overlap. Chao1, ChaoE, Efron-Thisted, Shannon and inverse Simpson indices were used to estimate diversity, which was also estimated on datasets down-sampled to the smallest sample. Repertoire overlap was determined by strict matching of CDR3 nucleotide sequence, V gene and J gene, and Jaccard-based multidimensional scaling clustering was applied. On average, thymus samples yielded around 850,000 unique TCRB clonotypes, whereas blood samples yielded around 88,000.

The source of this sequence is a boy under two years old with a congenital heart defect. Donor details come from another sample of the same person, matched by shared clones. The specimen was thymocytes. Recombination joined TRBV7-9 with TRBJ1-1; TRBD1 is perhaps the D gene, given 6 matching bases. The encoded CDR3 is CASSWGGLHMNTEAFF. The DNA sequence follows: TGTGCCAGCAGCTGGGGGGGCCTTCACATGAACACTGAAGCTTTCTTT. The CDR3, completed at both ends by the reference TRBV7-9 and TRBJ1-1 genes, gives the full variable domain DTGVSQNPRHKITKRGQNVTFRCDPISEHNRLYWYRQTLGQGPEFLTYFQNEAQLEKSRLLSDRFSAERPKGSFSTLEIQRTEQGDSAMYLCASSWGGLHMNTEAFFGQGTRLTVV.